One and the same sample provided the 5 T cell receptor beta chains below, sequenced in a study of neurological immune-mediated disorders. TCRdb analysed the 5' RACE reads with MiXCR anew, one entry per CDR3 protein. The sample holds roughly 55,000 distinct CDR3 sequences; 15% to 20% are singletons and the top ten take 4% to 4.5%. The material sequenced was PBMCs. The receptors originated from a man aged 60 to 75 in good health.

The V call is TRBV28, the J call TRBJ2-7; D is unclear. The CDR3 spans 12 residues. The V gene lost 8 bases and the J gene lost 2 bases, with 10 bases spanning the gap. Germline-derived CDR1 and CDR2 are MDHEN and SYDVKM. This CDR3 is CASSSGAYEQYF. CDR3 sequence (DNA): TGTGCCAGCTCCTCAGGTGCCTACGAGCAGTACTTC.

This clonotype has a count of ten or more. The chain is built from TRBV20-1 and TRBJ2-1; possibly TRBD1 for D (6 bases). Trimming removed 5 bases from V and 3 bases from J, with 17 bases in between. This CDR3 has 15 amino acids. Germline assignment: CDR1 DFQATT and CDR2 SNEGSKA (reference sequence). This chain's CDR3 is CSAGSRTALYNEQFF. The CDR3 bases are TGCAGTGCTGGTTCCAGGACAGCACTCTACAATGAGCAGTTCTTC.

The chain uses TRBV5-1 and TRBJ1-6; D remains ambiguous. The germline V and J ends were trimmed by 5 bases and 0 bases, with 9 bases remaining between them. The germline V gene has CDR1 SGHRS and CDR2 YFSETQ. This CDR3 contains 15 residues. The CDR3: CASRGMSSYNSPLHF. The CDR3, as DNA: TGCGCCAGCAGGGGGATGAGCTCCTATAATTCACCCCTCCACTTT.

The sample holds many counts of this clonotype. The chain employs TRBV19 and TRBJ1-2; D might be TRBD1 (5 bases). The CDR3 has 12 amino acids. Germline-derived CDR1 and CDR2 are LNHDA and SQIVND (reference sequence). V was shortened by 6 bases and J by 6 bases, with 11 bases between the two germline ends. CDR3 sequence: CASREDRHGYTF. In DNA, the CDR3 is TGTGCCAGTAGAGAAGACAGACATGGCTACACCTTC.

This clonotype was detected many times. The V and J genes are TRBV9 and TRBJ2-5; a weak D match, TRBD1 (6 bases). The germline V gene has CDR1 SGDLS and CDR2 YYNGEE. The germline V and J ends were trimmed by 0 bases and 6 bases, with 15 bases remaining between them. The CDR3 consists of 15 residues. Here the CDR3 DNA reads TGTGCCAGCAGCGTAGATGTGGGGGCCCAGCAGACCCAGTACTTC. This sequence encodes CASSVDVGAQQTQYF.